This TCR beta chain was found in a study of T cells expressing NK-cell markers (dated by TCRdb to about 2020). About the full investigation: In sorted CD3+CD56+NKG2C+, CD3+CD56+NKG2C- and CD3+CD56-NKG2C+ T-cell subsets from several donors, TCR beta-chain repertoires were profiled. Sequencing of the libraries produced 2 x 150 bp reads on Illumina HiSeq 2000/2500, MiSeq or NextSeq. Among the eight sequenced donors, seven were HCMV-seropositive and one was HCMV-seronegative. Randomly selected healthy volunteers, three men and five women, were used as the eight sequenced donors. What the work shows at the level of the full study, not this receptor alone: It remained unclear whether the expanded NKG2C-expressing T cell clones were specific for HCMV antigens. Those dominant clonotypes were again the most abundant among CD3+CD56-NKG2C+ cells in several donors, at about 28.3-60.1%. For more than 5 donors, the dominant CD3+CD56+NKG2C+ clonotypes were among the top 10 CD8+ clonotypes and accounted for about 1.0-8% of CD8+ T cells.

Including cysteine and phenylalanine, the CDR3 has 14 amino acids. The record lacks a DNA sequence. CDR1 and CDR2 are read off the germline V gene (reference sequence) as LNHDA and SQIVND. TCRdb names Illumina HiSeq 2000 as the instrument used. The TCR beta cDNA libraries were made using 5'RACE template switching, a step that added both a universal primer site and unique molecular identifiers. cDNA synthesis was primed from the TCR beta constant segment, followed by two successive PCR amplification steps. The original methods were these. MIGEC was used to demultiplex reads and group reads by UMI, and MiTCR was used to assemble and quantify clonotypes. Only TCR cDNA sequences supported by at least two reads were kept to exclude erroneous sequences. The tcR package was used for downstream repertoire analysis, and clonotypes were matched between fractions using CDR3 nucleotide sequence together with V segment. Antigen specificity was annotated against VDJdb with VDJmatch, allowing one amino acid substitution in CDR3. TCRdb reprocessed the reads and lists each CDR3 protein sequence as a single entry, with no DNA. These V and J calls rely on TCRdb rather than the paper's analysis. This sample's listing comprises 400,000 to 550,000 distinct CDR3 sequences. The ten largest clones capture about 7.1% of the sample.

Worth noting for this clonotype: Its cognate antigen has yet to be identified.

A commercial ELISA kit detecting HCMV-specific IgG in serum was used to determine HCMV serostatus. Ficoll density gradient centrifugation was used to isolate peripheral blood mononuclear cells from blood. This TCR was sampled from a woman aged 18 to 75 in good health. The rearrangement joined TRBV19 to TRBJ2-7; TCRdb gives TRBD1 as the D gene, but with no DNA this cannot be confirmed. The specimen sequenced was blood T cells: a sorted CD56 or NKG2C T cell subset, CD4+ or CD8+ T cells, or bulk PBMC T cells (not recorded which). The CDR3 reads CASSIIGQSYEQYF.